The 20 T cell receptor beta chains reported below all come from one sample, sequenced in a study of T cell clonality in common variable immunodeficiency. The study, taken as a whole, reports: In common variable immunodeficiency, TCR beta chains reportedly carried fewer deletions and N-nucleotide insertions.

Assay used: immunoSEQ multiplex PCR; TCRdb lists only in-frame clones, some missing. This sample comprises around 10,000 clones, none seen once only. Their antigen targets remain unknown. The material sequenced was peripheral blood mononuclear cells. These receptors were obtained from a human donor with common variable immunodeficiency.

This clone came up a few times. Incomplete CDR3 DNA: TGTGCCAGCCACGGACTAGCCGGGAAGGGTACG. Its protein product is CASHGLAGKGT. The complete CDR3 reads CASHGLAGKGTQYF. The gene calls are TRBV19 and TRBJ2-3; 8 bases fit TRBD2. The CDR3 is cut off 3 residues early in the read; its end comes from the germline J gene. Germline V gives CDR1 LNHDA, CDR2 SQIVND (reference sequence). V trimming: 9 bases; J trimming: 8 bases; junction bases outside the gene matches: 13. This CDR3 has 14 residues.

This clone turned up a few times. The CDR3 end falls 3 residues outside the read, so it is completed with the germline J gene. The J gene is TRBJ2-7, the V gene TRBV6-2 or TRBV6-3; D uncertain. From germline, CDR1 is MNHEY and CDR2 SVGEGT. V shed 8 bases and J shed 5 bases, with 10 bases lying between them. The CDR3 runs to 11 residues. CDR3 bases read: TGTGCCAGCTCCAACAACCACGAG. This encodes CASSNNHE. The CDR3 in its entirety is CASSNNHEQYF.

This clone has only a few counts. Sequencing ends 3 residues short of the CDR3 end; the germline J gene provides the rest. The chain recombines TRBV19 with TRBJ2-3; 8 bases fit TRBD1. The V segment lost 4 bases and the J segment 1 base; nucleotides outside the gene matches: 1. This CDR3 has 14 residues. Per germline, CDR1 LNHDA and CDR2 SQIVND (reference sequence). The CDR3 reads CASSTDRGTDTQYF. The sequenced part of the CDR3 DNA is TGTGCCAGTAGTACGGACAGGGGCACAGATACG.

For this clone: The observed sequence ends 3 residues before the CDR3 terminus, with the missing tail filled in from the germline J gene. The chain joins TRBV30 to TRBJ1-5; D gene unclear. CDR3 length equals 14 residues. V lost 0 bases and J 0 bases, leaving 6 bases between the germline ends. Germline CDR1 and CDR2: GTSNPN and SVGIG (reference sequence). The sequenced part of the CDR3 DNA is TGTGCCTGGAGTGTATCTAATAGCAATCAGCCC. This codes for CAWSVSNSNQP. From start to end, the CDR3 is CAWSVSNSNQPQHF.

The CDR3 loop reads CASSLGRVETQYF. The sequenced part of the CDR3 DNA is TGTGCCAGCAGCTTGGGTAGGGTGGAGACC. J is TRBJ2-5 and V is TRBV5-6; D is unresolved. The CDR3 end is not reached by the read, which stops 3 residues before it; the germline J gene fills it in. This CDR3 is 13 amino acids long. CDR1 is SGHDT and CDR2 is YYEEEE in the germline V gene. The V gene lost 0 bases and the J gene lost 5 bases, with 8 bases spanning the gap.

As for this clone: Read sequence stops 3 residues before the CDR3 end, and the germline J gene provides the missing end. The V and J genes are TRBV18 and TRBJ2-7; TRBD2 matches 7 bases. The length of the CDR3 is 16 residues. Germline V lookup: CDR1 KGHSH, CDR2 LQKENI. The trim removed 1 base at V and 2 bases at J, leaving 8 bases unmatched. CDR3 sequence reads: CASSPLGGTTTYEQYF. CDR3 DNA, as far as it was read: TGTGCCAGCTCACCACTGGGTGGGACTACCACCTACGAG.

Regarding this clone: The read comes to an end 3 residues before the CDR3 does, leaving the germline J gene to fill in the end. The chain is built from TRBV19 and TRBJ2-3; possible D gene TRBD2, 6 bases. V lost 6 bases and J 1 base, leaving 17 bases between the germline ends. The CDR3 contains 16 residues. CDR1 and CDR2 (germline): LNHDA, SQIVND (reference sequence). The part of the CDR3 DNA that was read is TGTGCCAGTAGCGGGGGTGGTAGCGGACGCACAGATACG. Protein sequence: CASSGGGSGRTDT. The CDR3 in its entirety is CASSGGGSGRTDTQYF.

This clone showed up just a few times. The CDR3 goes on 3 residues after the read ends, and that part is filled in from the germline J gene. This rearrangement joins TRBV20-1 to TRBJ2-1, with 13 bases lining up with TRBD2. Germline V gene lookup returns CDR1 DFQATT and CDR2 SNEGSKA (reference sequence). CDR3 size: 17 residues. V trimming: 1 base; J trimming: 9 bases; junction bases outside the gene matches: 12. The sequenced CDR3 bases are TGCAGTGCTAGAGCCCATGTGAGGACTAGCGGGAGTGGTGAG. Translating it yields CSARAHVRTSGSGE. The entire CDR3 protein reads CSARAHVRTSGSGEQFF.

A word on this clone: The observed sequence ends 3 residues before the CDR3 terminus, with the missing tail filled in from the germline J gene. V gene TRBV19 combines with J gene TRBJ2-2; a weak D match, TRBD1 (5 bases). Germline V gives CDR1 LNHDA, CDR2 SQIVND (reference sequence). There are 13 residues in the CDR3. The V end lost 8 bases, the J end lost 4 bases, and 11 bases lay between the germline ends. CDR3 DNA, as far as it was read: TGTGCCAGTTGGCAGGGATCCACCGGGGAG. Its protein is CASWQGSTGE. The full CDR3 sequence reads CASWQGSTGELFF.

This clone was counted a few times. The read ends 3 residues early relative to the CDR3; the germline J gene fills the gap. The J gene is TRBJ1-5, the V gene TRBV18; 8 bases line up with TRBD1. V was clipped by 0 bases and J by 5 bases; unmatched bases: 9. There are 17 residues in the CDR3. Germline V gene lookup returns CDR1 KGHSH and CDR2 LQKENI. CDR3: CASSPPSGTGIHQPQHF. CDR3 DNA, as far as it was read: TGTGCCAGCTCACCACCTTCCGGGACAGGTATTCATCAGCCC.

This clone was counted a few times. The sequenced fragment ends 3 residues before the CDR3 boundary, so the rest is inferred from the germline J gene. This sequence joins TRBV7-3 and TRBJ2-3, with 7 bases matching TRBD2. Germline loops: CDR1 SGHTA, CDR2 FQGTGA. The CDR3 sequence is 14 residues long. J gave up 6 bases and V 7 bases, and 10 bases lay outside the gene matches. CDR3: CASTAAGVSDTQYF. The DNA read from the CDR3 is TGTGCCAGCACCGCTGCGGGAGTTTCGGATACG.

Partial CDR3 DNA: TGTGCCAGCAGCCCCGCTCAGGGCGGCAATCAGCCC. Translation: CASSPAQGGNQP. The CDR3 reads in full as CASSPAQGGNQPQHF. The chain joins TRBV7-6 to TRBJ1-5; D might be TRBD1 (5 bases). The sequence runs out 3 residues before the end of the CDR3; the remainder is reconstructed from the germline J gene. The CDR3 contains 15 residues. Germline values: CDR1 SGHVS, CDR2 FNYEAQ. Trimming pared 5 bases from V and 2 bases from J, leaving 13 bases between.

This clone has just a few counts. The CDR3 end is not reached by the read, which stops 3 residues before it; the germline J gene fills it in. This chain connects TRBV5-1 to TRBJ2-5; D is possibly TRBD2 (5 bases). V was pared by 2 bases and J by 2 bases, with 16 bases between. CDR1 and CDR2 from the germline V gene are SGHRS and YFSETQ. This CDR3 contains 16 residues. CDR3 protein: CASSFVGAGDQETQYF. The covered CDR3 bases are TGCGCCAGCAGCTTCGTAGGAGCCGGGGATCAAGAGACC.

Comment on this clone: The read ends 3 residues before the CDR3 terminus; that terminus is restored from the germline J gene. Other DNA variants within this sample encode the same CDR3. The chain is built from TRBV18 and TRBJ1-6; 9 bases agree with TRBD1. This CDR3 has 14 amino acids. The germline gives CDR1 KGHSH, CDR2 LQKENI. Trimming cost V 2 bases and J 7 bases; bases outside gene matches: 0. Incomplete CDR3 DNA: TGTGCCAGCTCACCAGACAGGGGGAATTCACCC. Translation gives CASSPDRGNSP. The full CDR3 sequence reads CASSPDRGNSPLHF.

Concerning this clone itself: The read gets to within 3 residues of the CDR3 end, and the germline J gene fills in the rest. This chain connects TRBV7-8 to TRBJ2-4; D is ambiguous. The germline V and J ends were trimmed by 3 bases and 2 bases, with 2 bases remaining between them. CDR1 and CDR2 (germline): SGHVS, FQNEAQ. The CDR3 is made up of 12 amino acids. Partial CDR3 DNA: TGTGCCAGCAGCTTCACCAAAAACATT. Protein sequence: CASSFTKNI. The entire CDR3 is CASSFTKNIQYF.

This clone turned up a few times. Read sequence stops 3 residues before the CDR3 end, and the germline J gene provides the missing end. V is TRBV19 and J is TRBJ1-5; D unresolved. CDR3 length: 12 residues. V lost 1 base and J lost 9, with 7 bases in between. CDR1 is LNHDA and CDR2 is SQIVND in the germline V gene (reference sequence). CDR3 in amino acids: CASSIVEGPQHF. Partial CDR3 DNA: TGTGCCAGTAGTATAGTTGAAGGGCCC.

This clone was seen only a few times. The read gets to within 3 residues of the CDR3 end, and the germline J gene fills in the rest. The rearrangement uses TRBV7-3 and TRBJ2-1; TRBD2 aligns across 8 bases. V trimming: 5 bases; J trimming: 5 bases; junction bases outside the gene matches: 5. Germline V gene lookup returns CDR1 SGHTA and CDR2 FQGTGA. The CDR3 has 14 amino acids. The part of the CDR3 DNA that was read is TGTGCCAGCAGCATCGGACTAGCCCACAATGAG. This translates into CASSIGLAHNE. The whole CDR3 reads CASSIGLAHNEQFF. The whole variable domain, remainder taken from reference TRBV7-3 and TRBJ2-1, is GAGVSQTPSNKVTEKGKYVELRCDPISGHTALYWYRQSLGQGPEFLIYFQGTGAADDSGLPNDRFFAVRPEGSVSTLKIQRTERGDSAVYLCASSIGLAHNEQFFGPGTRLTVL.

This clone has only a few counts. Coverage ceases 3 residues before the CDR3 finishes, and the germline J gene fills in the end. This chain connects TRBV30 to TRBJ2-5; 7 nucleotides match TRBD2. J lost 1 base, V lost 4 bases, and 3 bases had no gene match. The CDR3 length is 13 residues. Germline V gives CDR1 GTSNPN, CDR2 SVGIG (reference sequence). The CDR3 spells CAWTGGFQETQYF. The covered CDR3 bases are TGTGCCTGGACGGGGGGTTTCCAAGAGACC.

This clone was observed a few times. Read data end 3 residues before the CDR3 end; the end is taken from the germline J gene. The chain is built from TRBV18 and TRBJ2-1, with 9 bases lining up with TRBD2. The CDR3 length is 16 residues. V was clipped by 3 bases and J by 5 bases; unmatched bases: 8. From germline, CDR1 is KGHSH and CDR2 LQKENI. The covered CDR3 bases are TGTGCCAGCTCACCGTTCCGGCTAGCGGGACACAATGAG. This codes for CASSPFRLAGHNE. In full, the CDR3 is CASSPFRLAGHNEQFF.

This clone is categorized as medium-sized. The read ends 3 residues before the CDR3 terminus; that terminus is restored from the germline J gene. The rearrangement uses TRBV28 and TRBJ2-7; D gene uncertain. Trimming took 6 bases from V and 6 from J, leaving 18 bases between them. The CDR3 contains 14 residues. Germline values: CDR1 MDHEN, CDR2 SYDVKM. The sequenced part of the CDR3 DNA is TGTGCCAGCAGCCTTTTCCGCGGCCGGTTCGAG. This codes for CASSLFRGRFE. The full CDR3 sequence reads CASSLFRGRFEQYF.